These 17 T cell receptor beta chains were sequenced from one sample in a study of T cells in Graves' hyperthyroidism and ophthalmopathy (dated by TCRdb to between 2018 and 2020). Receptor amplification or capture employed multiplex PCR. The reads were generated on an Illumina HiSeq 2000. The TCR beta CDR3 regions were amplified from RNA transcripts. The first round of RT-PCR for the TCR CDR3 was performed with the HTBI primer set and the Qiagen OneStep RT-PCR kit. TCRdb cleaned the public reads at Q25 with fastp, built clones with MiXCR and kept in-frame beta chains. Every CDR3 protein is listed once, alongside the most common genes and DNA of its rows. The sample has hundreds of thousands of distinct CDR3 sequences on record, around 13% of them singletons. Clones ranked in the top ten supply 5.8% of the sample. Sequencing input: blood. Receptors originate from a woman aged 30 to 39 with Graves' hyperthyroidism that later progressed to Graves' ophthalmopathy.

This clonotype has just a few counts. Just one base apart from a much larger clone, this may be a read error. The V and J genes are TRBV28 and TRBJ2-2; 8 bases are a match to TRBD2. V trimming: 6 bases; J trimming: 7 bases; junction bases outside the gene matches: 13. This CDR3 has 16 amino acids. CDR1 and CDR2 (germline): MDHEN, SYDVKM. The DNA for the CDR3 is TGTGCCAGCAGCACCCACGGTAGCGGGAAAGACGGGGAGCTGTTTTTT. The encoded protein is CASSTHGSGKDGELFF.

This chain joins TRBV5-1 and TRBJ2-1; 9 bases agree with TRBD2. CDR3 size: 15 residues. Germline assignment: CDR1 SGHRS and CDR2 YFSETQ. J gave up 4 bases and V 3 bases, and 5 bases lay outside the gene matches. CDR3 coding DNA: TGCGCCAGCAGCTCCGGGACTAGCCCTTACAATGAGCAGTTCTTC. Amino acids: CASSSGTSPYNEQFF.

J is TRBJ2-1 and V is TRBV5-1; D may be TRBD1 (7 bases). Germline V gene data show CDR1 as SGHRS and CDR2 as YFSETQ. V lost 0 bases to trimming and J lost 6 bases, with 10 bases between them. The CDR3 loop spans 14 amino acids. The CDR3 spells CASSLAQGGNEQFF. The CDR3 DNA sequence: TGCGCCAGCAGCTTGGCGCAGGGGGGCAATGAGCAGTTCTTC.

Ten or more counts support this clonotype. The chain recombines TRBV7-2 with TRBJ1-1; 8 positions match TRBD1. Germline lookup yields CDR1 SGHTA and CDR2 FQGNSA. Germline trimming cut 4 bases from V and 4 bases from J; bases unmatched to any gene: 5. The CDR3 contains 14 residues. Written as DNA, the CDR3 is TGTGCCAGCAGCTCCTACAGGGGGACCACTGAAGCTTTCTTT. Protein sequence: CASSSYRGTTEAFF.

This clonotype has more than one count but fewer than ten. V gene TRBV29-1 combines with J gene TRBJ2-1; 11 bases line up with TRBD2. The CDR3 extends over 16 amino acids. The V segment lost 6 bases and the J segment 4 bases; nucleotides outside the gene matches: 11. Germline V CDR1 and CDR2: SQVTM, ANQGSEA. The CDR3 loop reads CSVYPWGLAVYNEQFF. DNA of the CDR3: TGCAGCGTCTATCCTTGGGGACTAGCGGTTTACAATGAGCAGTTCTTC.

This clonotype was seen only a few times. The CDR3 DNA reads TGTGCCAGCAGTTTCGTTGGGTGGGACACTGAAGCTTTCTTT. Its translation: CASSFVGWDTEAFF. V gene TRBV6-5 combines with J gene TRBJ1-1; D uncertain. Trimming shortened V by 4 bases and J by 3 bases, and 12 bases separated the two germline ends. Germline V gene lookup returns CDR1 MNHEY and CDR2 SVGAGI. The CDR3 contains 14 residues.

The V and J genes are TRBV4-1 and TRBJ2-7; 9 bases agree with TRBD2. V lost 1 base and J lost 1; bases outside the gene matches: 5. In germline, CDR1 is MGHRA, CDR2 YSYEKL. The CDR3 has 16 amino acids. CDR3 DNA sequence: TGCGCCAGCAGCCAAGCCCATAGCGGGAGATCCTACGAGCAGTACTTC. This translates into CASSQAHSGRSYEQYF.

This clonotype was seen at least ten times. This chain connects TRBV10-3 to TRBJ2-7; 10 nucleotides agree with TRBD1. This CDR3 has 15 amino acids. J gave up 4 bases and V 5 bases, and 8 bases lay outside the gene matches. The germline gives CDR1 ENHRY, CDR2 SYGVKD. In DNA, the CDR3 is TGTGCCATCAGTTCACCGGACAGGGGGATGTACGAGCAGTACTTC. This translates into CAISSPDRGMYEQYF.

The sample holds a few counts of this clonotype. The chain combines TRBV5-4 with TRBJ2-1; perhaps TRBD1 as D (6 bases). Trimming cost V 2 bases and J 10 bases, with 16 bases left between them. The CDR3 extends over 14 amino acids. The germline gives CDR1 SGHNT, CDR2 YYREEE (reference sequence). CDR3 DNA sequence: TGTGCCAGCAGCTTCCTGAAGACAGGTGGCGAGCAGTTCTTC. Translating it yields CASSFLKTGGEQFF.

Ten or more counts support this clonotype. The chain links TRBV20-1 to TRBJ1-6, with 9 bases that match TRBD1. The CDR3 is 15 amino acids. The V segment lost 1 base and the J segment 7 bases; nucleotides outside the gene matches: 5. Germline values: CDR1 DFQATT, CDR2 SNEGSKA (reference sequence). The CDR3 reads CSARVWDRDNSPLHF. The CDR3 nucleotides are TGCAGTGCTAGAGTATGGGACAGGGACAATTCACCCCTCCACTTT.

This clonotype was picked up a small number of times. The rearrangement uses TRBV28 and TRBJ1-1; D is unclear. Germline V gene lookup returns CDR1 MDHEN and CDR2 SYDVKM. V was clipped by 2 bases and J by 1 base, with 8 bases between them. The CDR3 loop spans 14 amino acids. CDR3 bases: TGTGCCAGCAGTTTAATAATACGGAACACTGAAGCTTTCTTT. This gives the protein CASSLIIRNTEAFF.

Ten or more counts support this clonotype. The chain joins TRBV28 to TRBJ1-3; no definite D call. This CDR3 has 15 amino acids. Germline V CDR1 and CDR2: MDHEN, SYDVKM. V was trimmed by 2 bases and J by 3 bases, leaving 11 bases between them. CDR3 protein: CASSLMGWDGNTIYF. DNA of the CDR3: TGTGCCAGCAGTTTAATGGGCTGGGATGGAAACACCATATATTTT. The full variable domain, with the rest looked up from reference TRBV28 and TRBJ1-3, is DVKVTQSSRYLVKRTGEKVFLECVQDMDHENMFWYRQDPGLGLRLIYFSYDVKMKEKGDIPEGYSVSREKKERFSLILESASTNQTSMYLCASSLMGWDGNTIYFGEGSWLTVV.

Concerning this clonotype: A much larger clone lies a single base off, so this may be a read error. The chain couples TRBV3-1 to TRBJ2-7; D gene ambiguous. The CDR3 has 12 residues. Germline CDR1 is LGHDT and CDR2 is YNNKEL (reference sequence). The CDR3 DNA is TGTGTCAGCAGCCAAGGCGCCTACGAGCAGTACTTC. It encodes CVSSQGAYEQYF.

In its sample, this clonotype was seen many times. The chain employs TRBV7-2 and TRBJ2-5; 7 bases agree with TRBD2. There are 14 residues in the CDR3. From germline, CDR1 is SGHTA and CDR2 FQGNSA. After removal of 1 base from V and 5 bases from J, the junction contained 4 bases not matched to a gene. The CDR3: CASSLGTSRETQYF. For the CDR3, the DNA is TGTGCCAGCAGCTTAGGGACTAGTCGCGAGACCCAGTACTTC.

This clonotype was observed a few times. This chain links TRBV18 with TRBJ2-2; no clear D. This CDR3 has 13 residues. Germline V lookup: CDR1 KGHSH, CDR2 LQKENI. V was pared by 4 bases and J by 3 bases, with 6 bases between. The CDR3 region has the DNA TGTGCCAGCTCACAGGGATACACCGGGGAGCTGTTTTTT. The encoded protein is CASSQGYTGELFF.

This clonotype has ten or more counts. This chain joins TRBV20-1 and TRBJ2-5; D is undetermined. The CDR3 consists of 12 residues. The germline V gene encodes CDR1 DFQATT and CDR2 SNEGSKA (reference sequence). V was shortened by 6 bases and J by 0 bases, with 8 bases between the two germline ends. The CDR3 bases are TGCAGTGCCAGGTCCTACCAAGAGACCCAGTACTTC. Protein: CSARSYQETQYF.

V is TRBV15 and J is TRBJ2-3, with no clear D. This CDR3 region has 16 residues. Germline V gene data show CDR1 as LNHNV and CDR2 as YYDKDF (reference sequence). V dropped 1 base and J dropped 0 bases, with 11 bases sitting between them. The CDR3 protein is CATSRGRETSTDTQYF. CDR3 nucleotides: TGTGCCACCAGCAGAGGGCGAGAGACAAGCACAGATACGCAGTATTTT.